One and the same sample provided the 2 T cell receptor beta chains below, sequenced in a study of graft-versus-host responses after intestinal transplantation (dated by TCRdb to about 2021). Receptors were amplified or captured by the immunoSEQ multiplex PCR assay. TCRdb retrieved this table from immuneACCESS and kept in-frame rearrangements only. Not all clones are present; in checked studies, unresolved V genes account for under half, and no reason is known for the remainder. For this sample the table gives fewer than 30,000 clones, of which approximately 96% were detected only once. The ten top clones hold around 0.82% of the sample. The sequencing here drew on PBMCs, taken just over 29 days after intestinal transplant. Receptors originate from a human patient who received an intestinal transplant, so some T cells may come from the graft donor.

The CDR3 DNA reads as TGTGCCAGCAGCCAAGACATAGACAGCCCAGGGGAGCTGTTTTTT. This gives the protein CASSQDIDSPGELFF. The chain is built from TRBV14 and TRBJ2-2; D is possibly TRBD1 (5 bases). V was clipped by 0 bases and J by 8 bases, with 13 bases between them. Germline V gene data show CDR1 as SGHDN and CDR2 as FVKESK. The CDR3 is 15 amino acids. Full variable domain (missing parts from reference TRBV14 and TRBJ2-2): EAGVTQFPSHSVIEKGQTVTLRCDPISGHDNLYWYRRVMGKEIKFLLHFVKESKQDESGMPNNRFLAERTGGTYSTLKVQPAELEDSGVYFCASSQDIDSPGELFFGEGSRLTVL.

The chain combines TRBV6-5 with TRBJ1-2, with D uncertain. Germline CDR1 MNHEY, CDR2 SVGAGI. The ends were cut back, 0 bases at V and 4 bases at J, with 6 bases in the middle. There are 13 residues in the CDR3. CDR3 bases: TGTGCCAGCAGTTACTCGTTGGGCTATGGCTACACCTTC. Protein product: CASSYSLGYGYTF.